The clone carrying this TCR beta chain was detected ten times or more. Its antigen is undetermined. These data originate in a study of T cells in Graves' hyperthyroidism and ophthalmopathy. Study-level points and caveats: Classification by a 13 V-J model distinguished ophthalmopathy from stable hyperthyroidism.

The TCR beta CDR3 regions underwent amplification using RNA transcripts as the source. The TCR CDR3 was amplified in a first-round RT-PCR using the HTBI primer set. Each CDR3 protein gets one entry after TCRdb re-called the multiplex PCR reads with MiXCR. This table holds about 420,000 distinct CDR3 sequences, roughly an eighth found once. This CDR3 contains 15 residues. Germline CDR1 is SSHAT and CDR2 is FNYEAQ (reference sequence). Patients counted as stable if ophthalmopathy did not develop within 18 months. Investigators excluded patients with uncontrolled infection, other autoimmune disease, pregnancy or lactation. On the basis of clinical symptoms, serum thyroxine and TRAb, thyroid ultrasound and orbital computed tomography, diagnoses were made.

Material for sequencing was blood. The J gene is TRBJ2-1, the V gene TRBV7-7; TRBD2 matches 10 bases. The receptor was isolated from a young woman with Graves' hyperthyroidism. CDR3 protein: CASAPDSGGGNEQFF. CDR3 coding DNA: TGTGCTAGCGCTCCTGACAGCGGGGGGGGGAATGAGCAGTTCTTC.